The source of this T cell receptor beta chain is a study of blood T cells in healthy people across ages. The second PCR ran about 6 to 11 cycles with a sample-barcoded 5' primer and J-beta primers. TCRdb analysed the 5' RACE reads with MiXCR anew, one entry per CDR3 protein. The sample yields 1,300,000 or so distinct CDR3 sequences, roughly 64% seen once. The germline V gene has CDR1 LGHDT and CDR2 YNNKEL (reference sequence). The V segment lost 5 bases and the J segment 7 bases; nucleotides outside the gene matches: 7. This CDR3 has 15 residues. This clonotype was seen a handful of times. RNA extraction gave at least 5.5 micrograms of total RNA per sample.

The sample taken for sequencing was blood. The V gene is TRBV3-1, the J gene TRBJ2-2, with 10 bases identical to TRBD2. The sequence derives from a man aged 18 to 30 in good health. The CDR3 here is CASSVSGGAFGELFF. CDR3 nucleotides: TGTGCCAGCAGCGTCAGCGGGGGGGCCTTCGGGGAGCTGTTTTTT.